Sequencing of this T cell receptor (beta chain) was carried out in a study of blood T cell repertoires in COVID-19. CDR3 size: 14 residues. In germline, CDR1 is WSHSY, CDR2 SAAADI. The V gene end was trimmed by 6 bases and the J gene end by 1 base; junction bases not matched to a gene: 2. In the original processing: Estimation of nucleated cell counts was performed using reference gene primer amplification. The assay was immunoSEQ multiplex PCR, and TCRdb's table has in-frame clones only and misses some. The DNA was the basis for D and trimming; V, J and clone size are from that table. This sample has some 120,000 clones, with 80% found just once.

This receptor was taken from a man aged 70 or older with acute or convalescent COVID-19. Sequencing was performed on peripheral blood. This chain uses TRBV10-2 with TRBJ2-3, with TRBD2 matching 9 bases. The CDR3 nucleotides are TGCGCCAGCAGAGAGCGGGGGGGCACAGATACGCAGTATTTT. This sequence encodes CASRERGGTDTQYF.